The 15 T cell receptor beta chains presented below share a single source sample, sequenced in a study of shared clonotypes between healthy human individuals (dated by TCRdb to the early 2020s). The library was generated by the immunoSEQ multiplex PCR assay. TCRdb limited this immuneACCESS table to in-frame rearrangements with V and J called. A share of clones is missing; checked studies link under half to unresolved V genes, and the rest is unexplained. The sample table holds around 1.6 million clones, of which approximately 98% were seen once. The ten most abundant clones make up roughly 0.4% of the sample. Sequences were obtained from naive CD4+ T cells sorted from blood. The cell subset or site label of this sample denotes: CD45RA+ positively selected. Receptor source: a man aged 25-45 years in good health.

This clone has only one observation. This sequence joins TRBV2 and TRBJ2-3; 10 bases are a match to TRBD2. CDR3 length: 15 amino acids. Germline V gene lookup returns CDR1 SNHLY and CDR2 FYNNEI. Germline trimming cut 6 bases from V and 4 bases from J; bases unmatched to any gene: 7. The chain's CDR3 is CASRPVGLASDTQYF. DNA for the CDR3: TGTGCCAGCAGGCCGGTGGGACTAGCGTCAGATACGCAGTATTTT.

This clone was seen only once. The chain carries TRBV5-8 and TRBJ2-3, with a tentative D call TRBD1 (6 bases). The germline CDR1 and CDR2 sequences are SGHTS and YDEGEE. The CDR3 runs 14 residues. Trimming left V 4 bases short and J 5 bases short, with 14 bases between. The CDR3 spells CASSAGQSRDTQYF. CDR3 DNA: TGTGCCAGCAGCGCTGGACAGTCTCGAGATACGCAGTATTTT.

This clone appeared a single time. CDR3 sequence reads: CASSALTSGVTDTQYF. The CDR3 DNA sequence: TGTGCCAGCTCAGCCTTGACTAGCGGCGTCACAGATACGCAGTATTTT. The J gene is TRBJ2-3, the V gene TRBV18; TRBD2 aligns across 9 bases. CDR1 and CDR2 from the germline V gene are KGHSH and LQKENI. This CDR3 contains 16 residues. Unmatched junction bases numbered 8, after V lost 5 bases and J lost 2 bases. The entire variable domain, with the rest obtained from reference TRBV18 and TRBJ2-3, is as follows: NAGVMQNPRHLVRRRGQEARLRCSPMKGHSHVYWYRQLPEEGLKFMVYLQKENIIDESGMPKERFSAEFPKEGPSILRIQQVVRGDSAAYFCASSALTSGVTDTQYFGPGTRLTVL.

This chain joins TRBV9 and TRBJ2-3; 14 bases are a match to TRBD2. Trimming at V came to 4 bases and at J to 3 bases, leaving 4 bases not matched to a gene. Looked up from germline, CDR1 is SGDLS and CDR2 is YYNGEE. The CDR3 consists of 16 residues. CDR3 sequence: CASSNWTSGRTDTQYF. The DNA of the CDR3 is TGTGCCAGCAGCAATTGGACTAGCGGGAGGACAGATACGCAGTATTTT.

V and J are TRBV6-6 and TRBJ1-5; D is undetermined. V lost 6 bases, J lost 7 bases, and 10 bases lay in between. Per the germline V gene, CDR1 is MNHNY and CDR2 is SVGAGI (reference sequence). CDR3 length: 12 residues. DNA of the CDR3: TGTGCCAGCAGCCGCCCGGGGCAGCCCCAGCATTTT. Translation gives CASSRPGQPQHF.

The chain couples TRBV5-4 to TRBJ2-2, with D unresolved. Trimming stripped 4 bases from V and 6 bases from J, with 10 bases between. CDR1 is SGHNT and CDR2 is YYREEE in the germline V gene (reference sequence). The CDR3 covers 13 residues. The CDR3 sequence: CASSSLIPGELFF. The CDR3 DNA sequence: TGTGCCAGCAGCAGCCTGATCCCCGGGGAGCTGTTTTTT.

The genes are TRBV7-2 and TRBJ2-2, with unresolved D. This CDR3 comprises 13 residues. V lost 11 bases and J 1 base, leaving 11 bases between the germline ends. In germline, CDR1 is SGHTA, CDR2 FQGNSA. Here the CDR3 DNA reads TGTGCCGACCTCCCGCTGAACACCGGGGAGCTGTTTTTT. Translation gives CADLPLNTGELFF.

The J gene is TRBJ2-3, the V gene TRBV10-3, with D perhaps TRBD1 (6 bases). The CDR3 contains 13 residues. Germline CDR1 is ENHRY and CDR2 is SYGVKD. V lost 10 bases and J 4 bases, leaving 15 bases between the germline ends. CDR3 amino acids: CATVQGVSDTQYF. The CDR3 DNA reads as TGTGCCACCGTACAGGGAGTTTCAGATACGCAGTATTTT.

This chain uses TRBV6-5 with TRBJ2-3, with TRBD1 matching over 8 bases. Germline V gives CDR1 MNHEY, CDR2 SVGAGI. CDR3 length: 16 residues. V lost 2 bases and J lost 0; bases outside the gene matches: 4. The CDR3 spells CASSYAGGLSTDTQYF. The CDR3 region has the DNA TGTGCCAGCAGTTACGCAGGGGGCCTTAGCACAGATACGCAGTATTTT.

This sequence joins TRBV5-1 and TRBJ2-4; TRBD1 might be the D (6 bases). Germline CDR1 reads SGHRS; CDR2 reads YFSETQ. Trimming pared 4 bases from V and 0 bases from J, leaving 20 bases between. The CDR3 covers 18 residues. CDR3 DNA sequence: TGCGCCAGCAGCCCAACAGGGAATCGGTTCCTAGCCAAAAACATTCAGTACTTC. Translated, it gives CASSPTGNRFLAKNIQYF.

V and J are TRBV5-4 and TRBJ2-5; 16 nucleotides line up with TRBD2. Trimming at V came to 4 bases and at J to 13 bases, leaving 10 bases not matched to a gene. Germline V gene data show CDR1 as SGHNT and CDR2 as YYREEE (reference sequence). The CDR3 sequence is 15 residues long. This CDR3 is CASSPPGLAGGPVYF. DNA for the CDR3: TGTGCCAGCAGCCCACCGGGACTAGCGGGAGGGCCTGTGTACTTC. Drawing the rest from reference TRBV5-4 and TRBJ2-5, the complete variable domain is ETGVTQSPTHLIKTRGQQVTLRCSSQSGHNTVSWYQQALGQGPQFIFQYYREEENGRGNFPPRFSGLQFPNYSSELNVNALELDDSALYLCASSPPGLAGGPVYFGPGTRLLVL.

The chain is built from TRBV15 and TRBJ1-2, with 7 bases matching TRBD1. With 2 bases clipped from V and 5 bases from J, the junction kept 5 bases outside the gene matches. Germline CDR1 LNHNV, CDR2 YYDKDF (reference sequence). This CDR3 region has 14 residues. CDR3 coding DNA: TGTGCCACCAGCAGACGACAGGGACCGTATGGCTACACCTTC. It is translated as CATSRRQGPYGYTF.

The chain joins TRBV18 to TRBJ1-5; possibly TRBD1 for D (5 bases). The V gene's germline CDR1 is KGHSH and CDR2 LQKENI. This CDR3 is built from 14 residues. The V end was cut by 3 bases, the J end by 4 bases, with 10 bases between. The CDR3 DNA follows: TGTGCCAGCTCACCTGCAGGGCTAAATCAGCCCCAGCATTTT. Its protein is CASSPAGLNQPQHF.

Points on this clone: The sample contains more than one DNA sequence encoding this CDR3. This sequence joins TRBV6-5 and TRBJ1-1, with TRBD1 as a possible D gene (5 bases). The V gene's germline CDR1 is MNHEY and CDR2 SVGAGI. V lost 3 bases, J lost 1 base, and 6 bases lay in between. The length of the CDR3 is 13 residues. The DNA for the CDR3 is TGTGCCAGCAGTTATCAGGGGAACACTGAAGCTTTCTTT. This sequence encodes CASSYQGNTEAFF.

The V and J genes are TRBV7-8 and TRBJ2-2, with TRBD2 identical over 9 bases. Germline V CDR1 and CDR2: SGHVS, FQNEAQ. Unmatched junction bases numbered 7, after V lost 1 base and J lost 7 bases. The CDR3 sequence is 16 residues long. In DNA form, the CDR3 reads TGTGCCAGCAGCTTAGTTGTAGGACTAGCGAGCGGGGAGCTGTTTTTT. It codes for CASSLVVGLASGELFF. Together with reference TRBV7-8 and TRBJ2-2, the CDR3 gives the full variable domain: GAGVSQSPRYKVAKRGQDVALRCDPISGHVSLFWYQQALGQGPEFLTYFQNEAQLDKSGLPSDRFFAERPEGSVSTLKIQRTQQEDSAVYLCASSLVVGLASGELFFGEGSRLTVL.